The next 19 T cell receptor beta chains were all read from a single sample in a study of beta chain features in type 1 diabetes. Expressed TCRB transcripts were sequenced, since all the RNA that had been isolated was reverse transcribed. Profiling relied on immunoSEQ multiplex PCR, and the TCRdb table lists in-frame clones only, not all of them. The sample has 300,000 to 400,000 clones; roughly 8% are singletons. The specimen sequenced was central memory CD4+ T cells from blood. These TCRs come from a woman aged 18 to 35 in good health.

This clone was detected ten times or more. The chain couples TRBV4-2 to TRBJ2-1, with D perhaps TRBD2 (6 bases). Trimming took 5 bases from V and 6 from J, leaving 11 bases between them. Germline V gives CDR1 LGHNA, CDR2 YNFKEQ. The CDR3 consists of 13 residues. This CDR3 is CASSTDYRNEQFF. Written as DNA, the CDR3 is TGTGCCAGCAGCACGGACTACCGCAATGAGCAGTTCTTC.

The chain combines TRBV7-2 with TRBJ2-5, with 9 bases fitting TRBD1. The CDR3 totals 15 residues. In germline, CDR1 is SGHTA, CDR2 FQGNSA. Trimming removed 5 bases from V and 2 bases from J; junction bases left unmatched: 6. The CDR3: CASSGQGRLQETQYF. Here the CDR3 DNA reads TGTGCCAGCAGCGGACAGGGGAGGTTACAAGAGACCCAGTACTTC.

There are a few counts of this clone. This rearrangement joins TRBV9 to TRBJ2-3; D is unclear. V dropped 4 bases and J dropped 0 bases, with 12 bases sitting between them. Germline CDR1 SGDLS, CDR2 YYNGEE. There are 15 residues in the CDR3. CDR3 bases: TGTGCCAGCAGCCCCGAGCTCGGTAGCACAGATACGCAGTATTTT. Translating gives CASSPELGSTDTQYF. Combining the CDR3 with reference TRBV9 and TRBJ2-3 gives the whole variable domain DSGVTQTPKHLITATGQRVTLRCSPRSGDLSVYWYQQSLDQGLQFLIQYYNGEERAKGNILERFSAQQFPDLHSELNLSSLELGDSALYFCASSPELGSTDTQYFGPGTRLTVL.

This clone was seen a few times. The sample holds other DNA sequences that translate to the same CDR3. The chain uses TRBV28 and TRBJ2-7; D is undetermined. The CDR3 is made up of 11 amino acids. Trimming removed 4 bases from V and 7 bases from J, with 8 bases in between. Germline assignment: CDR1 MDHEN and CDR2 SYDVKM. CDR3 in amino acids: CASSSGYEQYF. CDR3 nucleotides: TGTGCCAGCAGTTCCGGATATGAGCAGTACTTC.

This clone was seen a few times. This chain uses TRBV5-1 with TRBJ2-5, with D perhaps TRBD2 (5 bases). This CDR3 has 14 amino acids. Germline V gives CDR1 SGHRS, CDR2 YFSETQ. Trimming shortened V by 3 bases and J by 5 bases, and 14 bases separated the two germline ends. CDR3 sequence (DNA): TGCGCCAGCAGCTCAGGACTTGTTTCCGAGACCCAGTACTTC. It codes for CASSSGLVSETQYF. The whole variable domain, filled in from reference TRBV5-1 and TRBJ2-5, reads KAGVTQTPRYLIKTRGQQVTLSCSPISGHRSVSWYQQTPGQGLQFLFEYFSETQRNKGNFPGRFSGRQFSNSRSEMNVSTLELGDSALYLCASSSGLVSETQYFGPGTRLLVL.

This clone appeared a few times. Other DNA sequences in this specimen translate into the identical CDR3. This chain joins TRBV7-2 and TRBJ2-5, with TRBD1 matching 7 bases. The junction had 3 bases not matched to a gene; V was cut back by 4 bases and J by 4 bases. Germline assignment: CDR1 SGHTA and CDR2 FQGNSA. This CDR3 has 13 amino acids. This chain's CDR3 is CASSSQGRETQYF. The CDR3 DNA sequence: TGTGCCAGCAGCTCACAGGGGCGAGAGACCCAGTACTTC.

This clone has only a few counts. The chain uses TRBV19 and TRBJ2-5; tentative D call: TRBD1 (6 bases). The V end was cut by 7 bases, the J end by 4 bases, with 19 bases between. The germline CDR1 and CDR2 sequences are LNHDA and SQIVND (reference sequence). CDR3 size: 15 residues. CDR3 bases: TGTGCCAGTATTTGGATCCCCAGGGGTGTAGAGACCCAGTACTTC. It codes for CASIWIPRGVETQYF.

This clone occurred many times. The V and J genes are TRBV15 and TRBJ1-1, with D uncertain. The CDR3 length is 13 residues. Trimming took 9 bases from V and 3 from J, leaving 14 bases between them. CDR1 and CDR2 from the germline V gene are LNHNV and YYDKDF (reference sequence). The CDR3 DNA reads TGTGCCACTCAGACACGCGGGGACACTGAAGCTTTCTTT. Amino acid sequence: CATQTRGDTEAFF. Complete variable domain (other parts from reference TRBV15 and TRBJ1-1): DAMVIQNPRYQVTQFGKPVTLSCSQTLNHNVMYWYQQKSSQAPKLLFHYYDKDFNNEADTPDNFQSRRPNTSFCFLDIRSPGLGDTAMYLCATQTRGDTEAFFGQGTRLTVV.

This clone turned up a few times. The rearrangement uses TRBV2 and TRBJ1-2; the D gene is possibly TRBD1 (6 bases). CDR1 and CDR2 from the germline V gene are SNHLY and FYNNEI. Trimming shortened V by 2 bases and J by 6 bases, and 16 bases separated the two germline ends. The CDR3 is 15 residues long. This chain's CDR3 is CASSETPQGRNGYTF. In DNA, the CDR3 is TGTGCCAGCAGTGAAACCCCACAGGGACGAAATGGCTACACCTTC.

Details on this clone: A read error may explain this, as a much larger clone is one base away. The CDR3, as DNA: TGTGCCAGCAGCTCCGACATGAACACTGAAGCTTTCTTT. Translating gives CASSSDMNTEAFF. This rearrangement joins TRBV5-6 to TRBJ1-1; D is ambiguous. Trimming removed 3 bases from V and 0 bases from J, with 6 bases in between. The CDR3 contains 13 residues. CDR1 is SGHDT and CDR2 is YYEEEE in the germline V gene.

V and J are TRBV19 and TRBJ2-6; no firm D call. CDR1 and CDR2 (germline): LNHDA, SQIVND (reference sequence). Between the trimmed V and J ends, which lost 3 bases and 0 bases, there was a span of 6 bases. This CDR3 is built from 15 residues. Here the CDR3 DNA reads TGTGCCAGTAGTATTCCGCTCTCTGGGGCCAACGTCCTGACTTTC. As protein: CASSIPLSGANVLTF.

This chain uses TRBV7-9 with TRBJ2-1, with a weak D call TRBD2 (5 bases). Germline CDR1 is SEHNR and CDR2 is FQNEAQ (reference sequence). V shed 7 bases and J shed 7 bases, with 17 bases lying between them. The length of the CDR3 is 14 residues. The CDR3 DNA reads as TGTGCCAGCACCCGGGTCAGCGGCCCTAATGAGCAGTTCTTC. It encodes CASTRVSGPNEQFF.

The sample holds a few counts of this clone. The genes are TRBV15 and TRBJ2-7; D may be TRBD1 (5 bases). Germline V lookup: CDR1 LNHNV, CDR2 YYDKDF (reference sequence). The CDR3 contains 12 residues. The V end was cut by 8 bases, the J end by 7 bases, with 15 bases between. CDR3: CATGRGLGEQYF. CDR3 nucleotides: TGTGCCACCGGTAGGGGCCTGGGGGAGCAGTACTTC. Complete variable domain (other parts from reference TRBV15 and TRBJ2-7): DAMVIQNPRYQVTQFGKPVTLSCSQTLNHNVMYWYQQKSSQAPKLLFHYYDKDFNNEADTPDNFQSRRPNTSFCFLDIRSPGLGDTAMYLCATGRGLGEQYFGPGTRLTVT.

This clone showed up just a few times. Other DNA sequences from this sample encode an identical CDR3 as well. V is TRBV5-1 and J is TRBJ2-1; D unresolved. The CDR3 loop spans 12 amino acids. The V gene lost 4 bases and the J gene lost 7 bases, with 9 bases spanning the gap. Per the germline V gene, CDR1 is SGHRS and CDR2 is YFSETQ. The CDR3 coding sequence is TGCGCCAGCAGCCCGATGGGGAATGAGCAGTTCTTC. Amino acid sequence: CASSPMGNEQFF.

This clone was seen a few times. This rearrangement joins TRBV7-8 to TRBJ2-1; no definite D call. Trimming removed 4 bases at V and 2 bases at J, with 6 bases between. The CDR3 covers 13 residues. Germline V gives CDR1 SGHVS, CDR2 FQNEAQ. CDR3 nucleotide sequence: TGTGCCAGCAGCTCGAATACCTACAATGAGCAGTTCTTC. Translation: CASSSNTYNEQFF.

The gene calls are TRBV7-9 and TRBJ2-3, with D maybe TRBD1 (6 bases). V lost 3 bases to trimming and J lost 0 bases, with 10 bases between them. Germline-derived CDR1 and CDR2 are SEHNR and FQNEAQ (reference sequence). The CDR3 length is 15 residues. In DNA, the CDR3 is TGTGCCAGCAGCTTTGACGGACAGAGCACAGATACGCAGTATTTT. Protein product: CASSFDGQSTDTQYF.

In this sample, this clone turned up a few times. This chain links TRBV28 with TRBJ2-3, with D perhaps assigned TRBD1 or TRBD2 (5 bases each). The length of the CDR3 is 13 residues. Germline CDR1 MDHEN, CDR2 SYDVKM. V gave up 6 bases and J gave up 10 bases, with 17 bases separating them. The CDR3 DNA is TGTGCCAGCAGATCCCGCGAGGGGTTCTCGCAGTATTTT. Encoded protein: CASRSREGFSQYF.

This clone was seen only a few times. The gene calls are TRBV5-6 and TRBJ2-1; D is possibly TRBD2 (6 bases). The CDR3 length is 15 residues. The V gene's germline CDR1 is SGHDT and CDR2 YYEEEE. Trimming removed 2 bases at V and 3 bases at J, with 12 bases between. The CDR3 spells CASSLVSSVYNEQFF. CDR3 bases: TGTGCCAGCAGCTTAGTGTCTAGCGTCTACAATGAGCAGTTCTTC.

This chain connects TRBV6-1 to TRBJ1-5; D is possibly TRBD1 (5 bases). The CDR3 sequence is 13 residues long. V shed 6 bases and J shed 4 bases, with 10 bases lying between them. Per germline, CDR1 MNHNS and CDR2 SASEGT. The CDR3 sequence is CASSAQGNQPQHF. The CDR3 nucleotides are TGTGCCAGCAGCGCCCAGGGTAATCAGCCCCAGCATTTT.